A selection of T cell receptor beta chains follows, all from one sample in a study of T-cell memory formation after mild COVID-19. One entry per CDR3 protein results from TCRdb running MiXCR on the 5' RACE reads. Seen here are about 38,000 distinct CDR3 sequences, roughly an eighth observed once, and the top ten hold 29%. Sequencing input: PBMCs or a T cell subset sorted from them (not recorded which). Receptors were obtained from a young man who had mild COVID-19 (a few samples of this study predate the infection). Cell type and time point are not known. Both conserved end residues are part of each CDR3. The D gene is left open where the match is weak. Some rows have no size entry. The others give once, few or many, or a class for an expanded clone.

few,TRBV19,.,TRBJ1-2,TGTGCCAGTATGAGAATCCTTGGGCAAGGCTATGGCTACACCTTC,CASMRILGQGYGYTF
many,TRBV28,.,TRBJ1-5,TGTGCCAGCAGTTTATATAGACAGCCCCAGCATTTT,CASSLYRQPQHF
many,TRBV25-1,.,TRBJ2-7,TGTGCCAGCAGTGAGGGGCCTCCGGGGACCTACGAGCAGTACTTC,CASSEGPPGTYEQYF
many,TRBV18,TRBD2,TRBJ2-3,TGTGCCAGCTCACCAGCTAGCGGGAGCACAGATACGCAGTATTTT,CASSPASGSTDTQYF
few,TRBV7-2,.,TRBJ2-1,TGTGCCAGCAGCTTGTGGAGGGCGAAACGCAATGAGCAGTTCTTC,CASSLWRAKRNEQFF
many,TRBV5-8,.,TRBJ2-1,TGTGCCAGCAGCTTTTTCCGGGGGAATTCCTACAATGAGCAGTTCTTC,CASSFFRGNSYNEQFF
many,TRBV7-9,.,TRBJ2-7,TGTGCCAGCCAAGGTGGCCCCTACGAGCAGTACTTC,CASQGGPYEQYF
many,TRBV10-2,.,TRBJ1-5,TGCGCCAGCAGTGAGTCCCCGGGGAATAGCAATCAGCCCCAGCATTTT,CASSESPGNSNQPQHF
many,TRBV5-1,.,TRBJ1-6,TGCGCCAGCAGCTTGGATAATACAGGGTGGAGTTCACCCCTCCACTTT,CASSLDNTGWSSPLHF
many,TRBV19,.,TRBJ1-1,TGTGCCAGTAGTAGCATGAACACTGAAGCTTTCTTT,CASSSMNTEAFF
many,TRBV29-1,TRBD1,TRBJ1-1,TGCAGCGCCCCGGGACAGGGAATGAACACTGAAGCTTTCTTT,CSAPGQGMNTEAFF
many,TRBV18,.,TRBJ2-7,TGTGCCAGCTCACCACCCACCGGGTACGAGCAGTACTTC,CASSPPTGYEQYF
few,TRBV7-8,.,TRBJ2-3,TGTGCCAGCAGCTTACGGGAAGGGTTCGGTACAGATACGCAGTATTTT,CASSLREGFGTDTQYF
many,TRBV21-1,.,TRBJ1-4,TGTGCCAGCAGCAAAGAAAGGATCAGCTATGAAAAACTGTTTTTT,CASSKERISYEKLFF
many,TRBV28,.,TRBJ1-1,TGTGCCAGCAGCCCTCCCCGGGTTATGAACACTGAAGCTTTCTTT,CASSPPRVMNTEAFF
many,TRBV19,TRBD1,TRBJ1-6,TGTGCCAGCGGACAGGGCGGGAATTCACCCCTCCACTTT,CASGQGGNSPLHF
many,TRBV12-3/TRBV12-4,.,TRBJ2-3,TGTGCCAGCAGTTTAGCGCTAACCAGAGATAAATCGCAGTATTTT,CASSLALTRDKSQYF
many,TRBV7-2,.,TRBJ2-5,TGTGCCAGCAGGACCGGGACTGTACAAGAGACCCAGTACTTC,CASRTGTVQETQYF
many,TRBV9,.,TRBJ1-5,TGTGCCAGCAGCGTGTCCGGACTAGGGGGTGATCAGCCCCAGCATTTT,CASSVSGLGGDQPQHF
many,TRBV2,TRBD2,TRBJ2-3,TGTGCCAGCAGGACGAACCCTAGCGGAGCCCCCGACGGCACAGATACGCAGTATTTT,CASRTNPSGAPDGTDTQYF
.,TRBV28,.,TRBJ2-5,TGTGCCAGCAGTTTATGGGACGGGGGTTTAGAGACCCAGTACTTC,CASSLWDGGLETQYF
many,TRBV30,.,TRBJ2-7,TGTGCCTGTGGGCCGATCTGGGACGAGCAGTACTTC,CACGPIWDEQYF
.,TRBV2,.,TRBJ2-2,TGTGCCAGCAGTGGGTTAGTCCCCGGGGAGCTGTTTTTT,CASSGLVPGELFF
many,TRBV25-1,.,TRBJ2-2,TGTGCCAGCGGTAGGGAACACACCGGGGAGCTGTTTTTT,CASGREHTGELFF
many,TRBV12-3/TRBV12-4,TRBD1,TRBJ1-2,TGTGCCAGCAGTTCTCTCCGGGACAGCTATGGCTACACCTTC,CASSSLRDSYGYTF
many,TRBV7-2,TRBD2,TRBJ2-4,TGTGCCAGCAGCGTCGGACTAGCGGGGGGAAACATTCAGTACTTC,CASSVGLAGGNIQYF
many,TRBV12-3/TRBV12-4,.,TRBJ2-5,TGTGCCAGCAGAAACCCAAAGTGGGAGACCCAGTACTTC,CASRNPKWETQYF
.,TRBV30,.,TRBJ2-6,TGTGCCTGGGGGCTTACCGGGGGGGCCAACGTCCTGACTTTC,CAWGLTGGANVLTF
many,TRBV7-6,.,TRBJ2-2,TGTGCCAGCAGCTTAGGGACTACGGATACCGGGGAGCTGTTTTTT,CASSLGTTDTGELFF
many,TRBV6-2/TRBV6-3,TRBD2,TRBJ2-2,TGTGCCAGCATCCCGATCGGGACTAGCGGGCACACCGGGGAGCTGTTTTTT,CASIPIGTSGHTGELFF
many,TRBV20-1,.,TRBJ2-1,TGCAGTGCTATTGGCGGCAGGGGGGTTTTCAATGAGCAGTTCTTC,CSAIGGRGVFNEQFF
many,TRBV4-3,TRBD1,TRBJ1-5,TGCGCCAGCAGCCAAGACTGGACAGGGGGGCAGCCCCAGCATTTT,CASSQDWTGGQPQHF
many,TRBV7-2,TRBD1,TRBJ1-5,TGTGCCAGCACCCTCCAGGGGGATCAGCCCCAGCATTTT,CASTLQGDQPQHF
many,TRBV20-1,TRBD2,TRBJ2-2,TGCAGTGCTAGCGCGCCGGGACTAGCGGGGGCCACCGGGGAGCTGTTTTTT,CSASAPGLAGATGELFF
few,TRBV4-3,.,TRBJ1-4,TGCGCCAGCAGCCAAGACCGGGGGAGCCGGTGGGAAAAACTGTTTTTT,CASSQDRGSRWEKLFF
many,TRBV11-2,TRBD1,TRBJ2-7,TGTGCCAGCAGCTTAGGCTCGACAGGGAGTAAGCAGTACTTC,CASSLGSTGSKQYF
few,TRBV19,.,TRBJ1-1,TGTGCCAGTAGTATAGACAAACGTCGGATACAGGCTTTCTTT,CASSIDKRRIQAFF
many,TRBV6-2/TRBV6-3,.,TRBJ2-7,TGTGCCAGCAGTATTGGACGAAGAGAGCAGTACTTC,CASSIGRREQYF
.,TRBV20-1,.,TRBJ2-2,TGCAGTGCTAGCGCGCGCGGGGAGGCCGGGGAGCTGTTTTTT,CSASARGEAGELFF
many,TRBV9,.,TRBJ1-5,TGTGCCAGCAGCGTAGGAGGAGGTCCCCTGGATCAGCCCCAGCATTTT,CASSVGGGPLDQPQHF
many,TRBV20-1,TRBD2,TRBJ2-5,TGCAGTGCCCAGACTAGCGGGGGACAAGAGACCCAGTACTTC,CSAQTSGGQETQYF
many,TRBV7-2,.,TRBJ1-1,TGTGCCAGCAGCTTAGAGGCAGGGGCAGGCACTGAAGCTTTCTTT,CASSLEAGAGTEAFF
many,TRBV12-3/TRBV12-4,.,TRBJ2-3,TGTGCCAGCAGTTTACCCCGGGGGTCCGATACGCAGTATTTT,CASSLPRGSDTQYF
many,TRBV4-1,.,TRBJ2-7,TGCGCCAGCAGCCTGGTGGTGTTACAGGGAACTCGCTACGAGCAGTACTTC,CASSLVVLQGTRYEQYF
many,TRBV20-1,.,TRBJ1-5,TGCAGTGCTAGAGATGACCGCGGCGGCAATCAGCCCCAGCATTTT,CSARDDRGGNQPQHF
.,TRBV20-1,.,TRBJ1-1,TGCAGTGCGGGACGGGGCACTGAAGCTTTCTTT,CSAGRGTEAFF
many,TRBV6-1,TRBD1,TRBJ2-5,TGTGCCAGCAGTCGAGCGACGGGACAGGGCTTTAGAGAGACCCAGTACTTC,CASSRATGQGFRETQYF
.,TRBV7-2,.,TRBJ1-5,TGTGCCAGCAGCTTTAGGGTGGGGGGTCAGCCCCAGCATTTT,CASSFRVGGQPQHF
many,TRBV7-2,.,TRBJ2-1,TGTGCCAGCAGCTTAAGCGGCAAGAATGAGCAGTTCTTC,CASSLSGKNEQFF
.,TRBV9,.,TRBJ2-3,TGTGCCAGCAGCGCCTCCCCGGGTAGCGCGACAGATACGCAGTATTTT,CASSASPGSATDTQYF
many,TRBV6-2/TRBV6-3,.,TRBJ2-1,TGTGCCAGCACCCCTAGGGGCGGAAGCTCCTACAATGAGCAGTTCTTC,CASTPRGGSSYNEQFF
many,TRBV29-1,.,TRBJ1-1,TGCAGCGTTCGACAGAACACTGAAGCTTTCTTT,CSVRQNTEAFF
.,TRBV25-1,TRBD1,TRBJ2-1,TGTGCCAGCAGTGAAGGCGGACAGGGGGTCTTGACCGGCAATGAGCAGTTCTTC,CASSEGGQGVLTGNEQFF
many,TRBV18,TRBD1,TRBJ1-6,TGTGCCAGCTCGCGGGACAGCCGTTGGGGATCACCCCTCCACTTT,CASSRDSRWGSPLHF
many,TRBV6-6,TRBD2,TRBJ2-7,TGTGCCAGCAGTCAACCTGGTAGGACTAGCGCTTCCTACGAGCAGTACTTC,CASSQPGRTSASYEQYF
many,TRBV5-5,TRBD1,TRBJ1-2,TGTGCCAGCAGCTTGGAGGAGGGGGCCCCCCATGGCTACACCTTC,CASSLEEGAPHGYTF
many,TRBV6-6,.,TRBJ1-5,TGTGCCAGCAGTTCCTCGACAGTAACCGGGGGGATCAATCAGCCCCAGCATTTT,CASSSSTVTGGINQPQHF